These T cell receptor beta chains were read from a single sample in a study of identifying expanded T cells in peripheral blood. TCRdb's table, derived via immunoSEQ multiplex PCR, lists solely in-frame clones and lacks some. This table holds roughly 100,000 clones, roughly 88% found once. The sample comprised blood. The origin of the receptors is a person aged 18 to 70 in good health. The CDR3 runs from the conserved cysteine through the conserved F or W.

j_gene,v_gene,CDR3aa
TRBJ2-5,TRBV7-2,CASSFPGTGAGQYF
TRBJ1-6,TRBV7-2,CASSLGQGGNSPLHF
TRBJ1-5,TRBV28,CASSTGGSNQPQHF
TRBJ1-4,TRBV28,CASAGTGFEKLFF
TRBJ1-2,TRBV7-2,CASNLGAMQNYGYTF
TRBJ2-5,TRBV7-9,CASSLATGGLETQYF
TRBJ2-2,TRBV19,CASIGRQGNTGELFF
TRBJ1-5,TRBV5-6,CASSLASGQPQHF
TRBJ2-5,TRBV7-8,CASSLRGEETQYF
TRBJ1-1,TRBV7-6,CASSRTGGYTEAFF
TRBJ2-5,TRBV18,CASSPPGLAGEGETQYF
TRBJ2-7,TRBV30,CAWSEGTGTYEQYF
TRBJ2-7,TRBV28,CASTLSGSYEQYF
TRBJ1-2,TRBV25-1,CASSGRSYTF
TRBJ2-7,TRBV29-1,CSVSYRDSYEQYF
TRBJ2-1,TRBV5-1,CASSAHNEQFF
TRBJ1-1,TRBV29-1,CSVQTGLNTEAFF
TRBJ2-5,TRBV19,CASSRGEETQYF
TRBJ1-1,TRBV4-3,CASSQDPGGLDTEAFF
TRBJ2-5,TRBV7-7,CASSRSGIEETQYF
TRBJ2-3,TRBV9,CASSVGAGDTDTQYF
TRBJ1-5,TRBV5-4,CASSAEPGYSNQPQHF
TRBJ2-5,TRBV9,CASSVLAGGRMETQYF
TRBJ1-5,TRBV16,CASSQSSGSNQPQHF
TRBJ2-1,TRBV18,CASSTTGHNEQFF
TRBJ1-2,TRBV5-4,CASSLWTVHSYTF
TRBJ2-2,TRBV11-3,CASSLEEGTGELFF
TRBJ2-5,TRBV7-9,CASSFNAQEGTQYF
TRBJ2-7,TRBV6-5,CASSREQTNSYEQYF
TRBJ2-7,TRBV7-3,CASSSPGQGAYEQYF
TRBJ1-6,TRBV7-2,CASRGQGAGSPLHF
TRBJ1-1,TRBV5-6,CASSFAQGTLGAFF
TRBJ1-4,TRBV28,CASSLLSSGTEGKLFF
TRBJ1-1,TRBV19,CASMNRGRNTEAFF
TRBJ1-5,TRBV18,CASSRMPGQSQPQHF
TRBJ2-7,TRBV15,CATSRVPLAGSYEQYF
TRBJ2-1,TRBV7-3,CASPSGLGLAGYNGGDEQFF
TRBJ2-1,TRBV27,CASSSPRGILENEQFF
TRBJ2-1,TRBV6-5,CASRASGRASGLFF
TRBJ2-7,TRBV10-1,CASSPGGATYEQYF
TRBJ2-1,TRBV9,CASSGDSNEQFF
TRBJ1-2,TRBV4-3,CASSHLDVPGMGYTF
TRBJ1-2,TRBV30,CAWSFGGDASGYTF
TRBJ1-1,TRBV5-1,CASRSLDSLNTEAFF
TRBJ1-4,TRBV27,CASSGWTGEDISEKLFF
TRBJ2-4,TRBV14,CASSQGGVTRIAKNIQYF
TRBJ2-2,TRBV2,CASKVAQGGRELFF
TRBJ1-2,TRBV5-6,CASSRNGPYGYTF
TRBJ2-5,TRBV2,CASSLTGGVGETQYF
TRBJ1-2,TRBV21-1,CASSKACGRFYGYTF